A single T cell receptor (beta chain) is shown here with its context. Its matching antigen is unknown. This sample was taken from a study of PD-L1 blockade in urothelial cancer. Method: immunoSEQ multiplex PCR; TCRdb's copy keeps in-frame clones and lacks some. The data show tens of thousands of clones, roughly four fifths seen once. Study outcomes and limitations: Sub-median blood TCR clonality before treatment predicted longer survival.

After removal of 5 bases from V and 8 bases from J, the junction contained 4 bases not matched to a gene. There are 12 residues in the CDR3. CDR1 GTSNPN and CDR2 SVGIG come from the germline V gene (reference sequence). Indicated time point: pretreatment peripheral blood. This clonotype was obtained from a man aged 55 to 70 with urothelial cancer. The input for sequencing was PBMCs, taken around atezolizumab (anti-PD-L1) treatment. This chain links TRBV30 with TRBJ1-4, with 8 bases aligning to TRBD1. CDR3 nucleotide sequence: TGTGCCTGGGACAGGGGAGGAGAAAAACTGTTTTTT. This encodes CAWDRGGEKLFF.